The 21 T cell receptor beta chains below were found in one sample sequenced in a study of T-cell memory formation after mild COVID-19. TCRdb reprocessed the 5' RACE reads via MiXCR and lists one record per CDR3 protein. The table records 410,000 or so distinct CDR3 sequences, 20% to 30% of them present only once. Sample: PBMCs or a T cell subset sorted from them (not recorded which). These receptors came from an adult woman who had mild COVID-19 (a few samples of this study predate the infection). Cell type and time point are not known.

A few counts support this clonotype. One junction end does not reproduce the germline sequence, and a read error may be involved. The chain joins TRBV7-2 to TRBJ2-1; D is unresolved. The CDR3 extends over 17 amino acids. CDR1 and CDR2 from the germline V gene are SGHTA and FQGNSA. In nucleotides, the CDR3 is TGTGCCAGCAGTTTAGACTGGACGGGCCATTTACGTGGTGAGCAGTTCTTC. It encodes CASSLDWTGHLRGEQFF.

The chain couples TRBV9 to TRBJ2-1; the D gene is possibly TRBD1 (5 bases). This CDR3 region has 14 residues. The germline V gene has CDR1 SGDLS and CDR2 YYNGEE. V lost 2 bases to trimming and J lost 6 bases, with 12 bases between them. The CDR3 nucleotides are TGTGCCAGCAGCGTGAAGGGGCTCCCCAATGAGCAGTTCTTC. It codes for CASSVKGLPNEQFF.

This clonotype showed up just a few times. The chain has TRBV5-1 and TRBJ1-6, with 7 bases identical to TRBD1. This CDR3 contains 15 residues. With V trimmed by 2 bases and J by 5 bases, 4 bases remained unmatched. CDR1 SGHRS and CDR2 YFSETQ come from the germline V gene. DNA for the CDR3: TGCGCCAGCAGCTTTGCCGACAGGGATAATTCACCCCTCCACTTT. Its translation: CASSFADRDNSPLHF.

The chain carries TRBV30 and TRBJ2-3; weak D call: TRBD2 (6 bases). This CDR3 comprises 11 residues. Germline CDR1 reads GTSNPN; CDR2 reads SVGIG (reference sequence). Trimming pared 2 bases from V and 6 bases from J, leaving 6 bases between. CDR3 region: CAWSSGDTQYF. The DNA of the CDR3 is TGTGCCTGGAGTAGCGGGGATACGCAGTATTTT.

This rearrangement joins TRBV5-4 to TRBJ2-6; no reliable D call. Germline CDR1 and CDR2: SGHNT and YYREEE (reference sequence). V lost 0 bases and J lost 1, with 5 bases in between. The CDR3 has 15 amino acids. The DNA for the CDR3 is TGTGCCAGCAGCTTGGGGCGGTCTGGGGCCAACGTCCTGACTTTC. It translates to CASSLGRSGANVLTF.

This clonotype was seen only a few times. The rearrangement links TRBV29-1 to TRBJ2-1; 9 bases line up with TRBD1. Germline loops: CDR1 SQVTM, CDR2 ANQGSEA. The CDR3 sequence is 12 residues long. The trim removed 5 bases at V and 7 bases at J, leaving 3 bases unmatched. This CDR3 reads CSVTQGANEQFF. In nucleotides, the CDR3 is TGCAGCGTTACACAGGGGGCGAATGAGCAGTTCTTC.

This clonotype has just a few counts. J is TRBJ2-5 and V is TRBV6-1; TRBD2 might be the D (6 bases). Germline V gives CDR1 MNHNS, CDR2 SASEGT. This CDR3 contains 15 residues. V was cut by 2 bases and J by 4 bases, with 14 bases left in between. The CDR3 nucleotides are TGTGCCAGCAGTGAAACGGGTCCGCGGGGAGAGACCCAGTACTTC. It codes for CASSETGPRGETQYF.

This clonotype was detected only a few times. The chain links TRBV7-2 to TRBJ1-1, with TRBD1 identical over 7 bases. Per germline, CDR1 SGHTA and CDR2 FQGNSA. CDR3 size: 15 residues. V was pared by 3 bases and J by 5 bases, with 9 bases of the junction left unmatched. The CDR3 sequence is CASSFLATGETEAFF. The CDR3 bases are TGTGCCAGCAGCTTTCTCGCTACAGGGGAGACTGAAGCTTTCTTT. Full variable domain (remainder filled in from reference TRBV7-2 and TRBJ1-1): GAGVSQSPSNKVTEKGKDVELRCDPISGHTALYWYRQSLGQGLEFLIYFQGNSAPDKSGLPSDRFSAERTGGSVSTLTIQRTQQEDSAVYLCASSFLATGETEAFFGQGTRLTVV.

This clonotype showed up just a few times. The chain carries TRBV5-1 and TRBJ2-3, with D tentatively TRBD2 (6 bases). There are 15 residues in the CDR3. Trimming removed 0 bases from V and 5 bases from J, with 13 bases in between. The germline CDR1 and CDR2 sequences are SGHRS and YFSETQ. CDR3 DNA sequence: TGCGCCAGCAGCTTGGAGGGAAACGGGGGAGATACGCAGTATTTT. It yields the protein CASSLEGNGGDTQYF.

This clonotype showed up just a few times. V is TRBV4-3 and J is TRBJ1-1; no definite D call. This CDR3 contains 14 residues. The germline V gene has CDR1 LGHNA and CDR2 YSLEER. V lost 4 bases and J lost 0, with 9 bases in between. The CDR3 loop reads CASSPEHMNTEAFF. The CDR3 DNA sequence: TGCGCCAGCAGCCCGGAACATATGAACACTGAAGCTTTCTTT.

A few counts support this clonotype. This chain joins TRBV12-3 or TRBV12-4 and TRBJ2-7; tentatively, D is TRBD1 (7 bases). This CDR3 contains 13 residues. V lost 6 bases and J lost 4, with 13 bases in between. The CDR3 DNA is TGTGCCAGCAGCTTACAGGGGAGGTACGAGCAGTACTTC. Its translation is CASSLQGRYEQYF.

V gene TRBV5-6 combines with J gene TRBJ2-7; 7 bases line up with TRBD1. This CDR3 has 13 residues. The ends lost 10 bases at V and 2 bases at J; junction bases unmatched: 9. Germline CDR1 SGHDT, CDR2 YYEEEE. CDR3 nucleotides: TGTGCCCCAGGGGGTGACTACCCCTACGAGCAGTACTTC. Its protein is CAPGGDYPYEQYF.

The rearrangement uses TRBV27 and TRBJ2-5; perhaps TRBD2 as D (5 bases). Germline V gives CDR1 MNHEY, CDR2 SMNVEV (reference sequence). CDR3 length: 13 amino acids. V gave up 3 bases and J gave up 6 bases, with 11 bases separating them. The CDR3 DNA reads as TGTGCCAGCAGTTTGGAGCCTAGCCAGACCCAGTACTTC. Its protein product is CASSLEPSQTQYF.

This clonotype was seen more than once but under ten times. The chain uses TRBV5-1 and TRBJ1-1, with D possibly being TRBD1 (5 bases). CDR3 length equals 16 residues. V was trimmed by 3 bases and J by 3 bases, leaving 18 bases between them. The V gene's germline CDR1 is SGHRS and CDR2 YFSETQ. The CDR3 reads CASSSAVRQRYTEAFF. CDR3 bases: TGCGCCAGCAGCTCCGCCGTGAGACAGCGATACACTGAAGCTTTCTTT.

This clonotype has just a few counts. This chain links TRBV28 with TRBJ2-5; 9 nucleotides line up with TRBD1. J gave up 5 bases and V 1 base, and 8 bases lay outside the gene matches. This CDR3 contains 16 residues. Per the germline V gene, CDR1 is MDHEN and CDR2 is SYDVKM. The CDR3 sequence: CASSLLGQGIAETQYF. The CDR3 bases are TGTGCCAGCAGTTTATTGGGACAGGGTATCGCCGAGACCCAGTACTTC.

The V gene is TRBV9, the J gene TRBJ2-2; a possible D gene is TRBD2 (5 bases). The V end lost 3 bases, the J end lost 4 bases, and 13 bases lay between the germline ends. Germline V lookup: CDR1 SGDLS, CDR2 YYNGEE. The CDR3 is 15 residues long. The DNA for the CDR3 is TGTGCCAGCAGCGCTAAAGGGAGCACCACCGGGGAGCTGTTTTTT. Protein: CASSAKGSTTGELFF. Filled out from reference TRBV9 and TRBJ2-2, the complete variable domain reads DSGVTQTPKHLITATGQRVTLRCSPRSGDLSVYWYQQSLDQGLQFLIQYYNGEERAKGNILERFSAQQFPDLHSELNLSSLELGDSALYFCASSAKGSTTGELFFGEGSRLTVL.

This clonotype was seen only a few times. The chain links TRBV10-3 to TRBJ1-1; D gene uncertain. Trimming shortened V by 6 bases and J by 3 bases, and 11 bases separated the two germline ends. CDR1 and CDR2 from the germline V gene are ENHRY and SYGVKD. This CDR3 contains 13 residues. CDR3 DNA sequence: TGTGCCATCAGGTCAGACTGGGACACTGAAGCTTTCTTT. Its translation is CAIRSDWDTEAFF.

This clonotype occurred a few times. The genes are TRBV7-8 and TRBJ2-5, with a possible D match to TRBD1 (5 bases). V lost 2 bases and J lost 3, with 10 bases in between. Germline-derived CDR1 and CDR2 are SGHVS and FQNEAQ. There are 14 residues in the CDR3. The chain's CDR3 is CASSLWRTKETQYF. The CDR3, as DNA: TGTGCCAGCAGCTTATGGCGGACAAAAGAGACCCAGTACTTC.

The rearrangement uses TRBV12-3 or TRBV12-4 and TRBJ2-1; 7 bases align to TRBD2. The CDR3 spans 16 residues. The V gene end was trimmed by 1 base and the J gene end by 2 bases; junction bases not matched to a gene: 5. Here the CDR3 DNA reads TGTGCCAGCAGTTTAGAACAGCGGGGTCCCTACAATGAGCAGTTCTTC. Encoded protein: CASSLEQRGPYNEQFF.

This sequence joins TRBV20-1 and TRBJ2-1, with TRBD2 matching over 9 bases. From germline, CDR1 is DFQATT and CDR2 SNEGSKA (reference sequence). V was pared by 0 bases and J by 0 bases, with 9 bases of the junction left unmatched. This CDR3 has 18 residues. DNA of the CDR3: TGCAGTGCTAGAGAGGGGGGCGGGAGGGCCTTCTCCTACAATGAGCAGTTCTTC. Its translation: CSAREGGGRAFSYNEQFF.

J is TRBJ2-1 and V is TRBV11-2, with no clear D. Per the germline V gene, CDR1 is SGHAT and CDR2 is FQNNGV. The CDR3 sequence is 18 residues long. Between the trimmed V and J ends, which lost 3 bases and 2 bases, there was a span of 20 bases. CDR3 DNA sequence: TGTGCCAGCAGCTTCAAAGAGAAGGGCCTAGGTACCTACAATGAGCAGTTCTTC. This encodes CASSFKEKGLGTYNEQFF.